This is a list of T cell receptor beta chains from one sample in a study of cytomegalovirus exposure and HLA in healthy donors. TCRdb's copy holds only in-frame clones and misses some; the assay was immunoSEQ multiplex PCR. The table has some 170,000 clones, about 83% seen once. The sample taken for sequencing was PBMCs. The receptors come from a young woman in good health and CMV-seronegative. Each CDR3 is given with its conserved first and last residue. The D gene is left open where the match is weak. Clone size is shown for a subset of rows, as once, few, many or a class of expanded clone.

>TRBV5-6|17|TRBJ1-5|few|TRBD1
CASSLYTGQSYNQPQHF
TGTGCCAGCAGCTTGTACACGGGACAGAGCTACAATCAGCCCCAGCATTTT
>TRBV7-6|15|TRBJ2-2|few|NA
CASRNTGSDTGELFF
TGTGCCAGCAGGAACACAGGGTCGGACACCGGGGAGCTGTTTTTT
>TRBV27|17|TRBJ2-3|NA|TRBD2
CASSLNGLAGSTDTQYF
TGTGCCAGCAGTTTAAACGGACTAGCGGGGAGCACAGATACGCAGTATTTT
>TRBV9|20|TRBJ2-3|NA|TRBD1
CASSPEGTESQTYSTDTQYF
TGTGCCAGCAGCCCTGAAGGGACAGAAAGCCAGACCTATAGCACAGATACGCAGTATTTT
>TRBV28|13|TRBJ2-3|NA|NA
CASSRGSTDTQYF
TGTGCCAGCAGTCGGGGGAGCACAGATACGCAGTATTTT
>TRBV9|14|TRBJ2-7|NA|TRBD2
CASSVGGGTYEQYF
TGTGCCAGCAGCGTAGGCGGGGGGACTTACGAGCAGTACTTC
>TRBV15|14|TRBJ1-5|NA|NA
CATSRPGGNQPQHF
TGTGCCACCAGCAGACCAGGGGGCAATCAGCCCCAGCATTTT
>TRBV4-1|16|TRBJ2-1|NA|NA
CASSQDQGSAWNEQFF
TGCGCCAGCAGCCAAGATCAGGGGTCCGCTTGGAATGAGCAGTTCTTC
>TRBV4-1|16|TRBJ2-2|NA|NA
CASSQEIAENTGELFF
TGCGCCAGCAGCCAAGAAATAGCGGAGAACACCGGGGAGCTGTTTTTT
>TRBV5-4|16|TRBJ2-1|NA|NA
CASSPPTSKGPNEQFF
TGTGCCAGCAGCCCCCCGACTAGTAAGGGACCCAATGAGCAGTTCTTC
>TRBV28|15|TRBJ2-7|NA|TRBD2
CASSLPGTKSHEQYF
TGTGCCAGCAGTTTACCCGGGACTAAATCCCACGAGCAGTACTTC
>TRBV10-1|15|TRBJ1-1|NA|TRBD1
CASSEWQGAPLTAFF
TGCGCCAGCAGTGAGTGGCAGGGGGCCCCGTTGACGGCTTTCTTT
>TRBV21-1|16|TRBJ1-1|NA|NA
CASSLPRVTANTEAFF
TGTGCCAGCAGCCTACCCAGGGTGACAGCGAACACTGAAGCTTTCTTT
>TRBV19|15|TRBJ2-7|NA|NA
CASSPYSAGSYEQYF
TGTGCCAGTAGTCCCTACTCCGCAGGCTCCTACGAGCAGTACTTC
>TRBV6-6|14|TRBJ1-6|NA|NA
CASSNRVKNSPLHF
TGTGCCAGCAGTAACAGGGTTAAAAATTCACCCCTCCACTTT
>TRBV6-4|13|TRBJ2-1|NA|TRBD2
CASSDTPGLEQFF
TGTGCCAGCAGTGACACCCCGGGACTAGAGCAGTTCTTC
>TRBV5-6|14|TRBJ2-7|NA|NA
CASSLPRFSYEQYF
TGTGCCAGCAGCTTGCCGAGGTTCTCCTACGAGCAGTACTTC
>TRBV5-6|16|TRBJ2-1|NA|TRBD2
CASSSRLGLEDNEQFF
TGTGCCAGCAGCTCCCGACTGGGACTAGAAGACAATGAGCAGTTCTTC
>TRBV4-3|14|TRBJ1-3|NA|NA
CASSQDGARNTIYF
TGCGCCAGCAGCCAAGATGGGGCCCGGAACACCATATATTTT
>TRBV6-5|14|TRBJ2-4|NA|TRBD1
CASRAPGTANIQYF
TGTGCCAGCAGGGCTCCCGGGACAGCTAACATTCAGTACTTC
>TRBV9|15|TRBJ2-1|NA|TRBD1
CASSVVPGGSVEQFF
TGTGCCAGCAGCGTAGTTCCAGGGGGCTCTGTTGAGCAGTTCTTC
>TRBV15|13|TRBJ2-5|once|NA
CATSTPRVETQYF
TGTGCCACCAGCACCCCCCGGGTGGAGACCCAGTACTTC
>TRBV7-8|15|TRBJ1-1|NA|TRBD1
CASSPRGQQNTEAFF
TGTGCCAGCAGCCCGAGGGGACAGCAGAACACTGAAGCTTTCTTT
>TRBV6-6|16|TRBJ1-2|NA|NA
CASSLAMETGPYGYTF
TGTGCCAGCAGTTTAGCTATGGAGACAGGACCGTATGGCTACACCTTC
>TRBV4-3|13|TRBJ2-7|NA|NA
CASSQGVRDEQYF
TGCGCCAGCAGCCAAGGGGTCAGGGACGAGCAGTACTTC
>TRBV29-1|13|TRBJ2-7|NA|TRBD2
CSVVEREKNEQYF
TGCAGCGTTGTGGAGCGGGAGAAAAACGAGCAGTACTTC
>TRBV10-1|13|TRBJ2-7|NA|NA
CASSGTGIYEQYF
TGCGCCAGCTCCGGGACTGGAATCTACGAGCAGTACTTC
>TRBV18|13|TRBJ2-7|once|NA
CASSRGNPYEQYF
TGTGCCAGCTCACGAGGTAATCCCTACGAGCAGTACTTC
>TRBV6-5|13|TRBJ2-7|NA|TRBD1
CASRPGQSYEQYF
TGTGCCAGCAGACCGGGACAGTCCTACGAGCAGTACTTC
>TRBV4-1|14|TRBJ1-6|NA|NA
CASSHPPYNSPLHF
TGCGCCAGCAGCCATCCCCCCTATAATTCCCCCCTCCACTTT
>TRBV30|16|TRBJ1-4|NA|NA
CAWSSWGDATNEKLFF
TGTGCCTGGAGTTCGTGGGGCGACGCAACTAATGAAAAACTGTTTTTT
>TRBV10-2|13|TRBJ2-1|NA|NA
CASRPRGNNEQFF
TGCGCCAGCAGACCGAGGGGGAACAATGAGCAGTTCTTC